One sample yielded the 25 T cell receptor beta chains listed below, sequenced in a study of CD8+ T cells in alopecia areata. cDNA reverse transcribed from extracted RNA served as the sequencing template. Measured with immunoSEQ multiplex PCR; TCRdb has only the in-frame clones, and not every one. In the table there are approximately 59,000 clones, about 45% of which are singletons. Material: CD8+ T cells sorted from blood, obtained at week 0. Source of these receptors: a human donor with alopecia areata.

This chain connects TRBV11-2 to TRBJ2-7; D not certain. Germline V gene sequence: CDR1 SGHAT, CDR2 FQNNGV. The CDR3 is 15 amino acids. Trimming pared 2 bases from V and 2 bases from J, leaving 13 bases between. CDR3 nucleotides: TGTGCCAGCAGCTTATATTTAGGTAGGGCCTACGAGCAGTACTTC. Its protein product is CASSLYLGRAYEQYF.

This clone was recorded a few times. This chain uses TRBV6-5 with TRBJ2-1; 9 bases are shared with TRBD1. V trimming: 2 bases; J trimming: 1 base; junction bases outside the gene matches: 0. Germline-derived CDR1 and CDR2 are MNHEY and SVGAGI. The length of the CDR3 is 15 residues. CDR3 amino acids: CASSYGTGSYNEQFF. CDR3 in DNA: TGTGCCAGCAGTTACGGGACAGGGTCCTACAATGAGCAGTTCTTC.

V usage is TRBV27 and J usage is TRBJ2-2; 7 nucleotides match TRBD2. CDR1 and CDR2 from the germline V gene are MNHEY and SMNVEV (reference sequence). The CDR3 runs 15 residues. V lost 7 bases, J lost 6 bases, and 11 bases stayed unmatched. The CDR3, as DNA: TGTGCCAGCACTAATAGCCGTGGGGGGGCCGGGGAGCTGTTTTTT. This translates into CASTNSRGGAGELFF.

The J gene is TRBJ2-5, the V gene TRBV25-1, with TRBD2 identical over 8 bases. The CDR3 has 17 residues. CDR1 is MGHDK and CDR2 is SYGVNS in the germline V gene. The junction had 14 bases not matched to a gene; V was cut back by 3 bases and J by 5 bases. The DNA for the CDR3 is TGTGCCAGCAGTGACGGGAAACTAGCGGCACGAGGGGAGACCCAGTACTTC. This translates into CASSDGKLAARGETQYF.

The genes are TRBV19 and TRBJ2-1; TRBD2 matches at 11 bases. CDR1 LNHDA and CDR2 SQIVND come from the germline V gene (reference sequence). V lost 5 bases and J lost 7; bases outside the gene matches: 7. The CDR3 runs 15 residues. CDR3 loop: CASSATSGSGNEQFF. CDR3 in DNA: TGTGCCAGTAGTGCCACTAGCGGGAGTGGGAATGAGCAGTTCTTC.

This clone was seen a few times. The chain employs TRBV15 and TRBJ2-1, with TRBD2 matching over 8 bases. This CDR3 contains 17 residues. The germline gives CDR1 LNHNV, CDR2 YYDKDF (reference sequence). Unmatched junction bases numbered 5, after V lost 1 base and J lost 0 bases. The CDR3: CATSRGIAGSSYNEQFF. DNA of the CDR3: TGTGCCACCAGCAGAGGGATAGCGGGATCCTCCTACAATGAGCAGTTCTTC. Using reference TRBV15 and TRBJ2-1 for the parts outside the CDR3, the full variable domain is DAMVIQNPRYQVTQFGKPVTLSCSQTLNHNVMYWYQQKSSQAPKLLFHYYDKDFNNEADTPDNFQSRRPNTSFCFLDIRSPGLGDTAMYLCATSRGIAGSSYNEQFFGPGTRLTVL.

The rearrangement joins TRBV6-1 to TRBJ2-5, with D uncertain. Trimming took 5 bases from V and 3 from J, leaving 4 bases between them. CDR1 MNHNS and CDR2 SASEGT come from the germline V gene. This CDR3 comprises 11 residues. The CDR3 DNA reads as TGTGCCAGCAGTTTGAAAGAGACCCAGTACTTC. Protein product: CASSLKETQYF.

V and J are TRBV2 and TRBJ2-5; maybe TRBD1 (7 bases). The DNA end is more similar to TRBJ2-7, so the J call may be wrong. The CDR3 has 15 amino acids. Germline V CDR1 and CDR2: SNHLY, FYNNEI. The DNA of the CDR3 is TGTGCCAGCAGTGAAGCGGAGGGGGCGGTATACGAGCAGTACTTC. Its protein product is CASSEAEGAVYEQYF.

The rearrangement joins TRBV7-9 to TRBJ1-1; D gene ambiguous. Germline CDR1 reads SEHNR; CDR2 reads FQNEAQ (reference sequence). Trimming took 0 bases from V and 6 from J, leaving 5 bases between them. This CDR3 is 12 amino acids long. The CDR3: CASSLAGPEAFF. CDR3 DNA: TGTGCCAGCAGCTTAGCAGGACCTGAAGCTTTCTTT.

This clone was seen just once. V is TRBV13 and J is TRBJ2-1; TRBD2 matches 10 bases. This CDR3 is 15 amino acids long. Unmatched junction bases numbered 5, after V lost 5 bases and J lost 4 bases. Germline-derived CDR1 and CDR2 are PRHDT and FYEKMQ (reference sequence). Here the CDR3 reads CASSGPGLAYNEQFF. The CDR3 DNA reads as TGTGCCAGCAGCGGCCCGGGACTAGCGTACAATGAGCAGTTCTTC.

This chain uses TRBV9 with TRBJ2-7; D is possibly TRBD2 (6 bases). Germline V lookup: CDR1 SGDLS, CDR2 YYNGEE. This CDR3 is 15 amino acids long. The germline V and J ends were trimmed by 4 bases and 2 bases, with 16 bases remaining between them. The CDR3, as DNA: TGTGCCAGCAGCCCTCCTGGGGGAGGAACCTACGAGCAGTACTTC. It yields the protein CASSPPGGGTYEQYF.

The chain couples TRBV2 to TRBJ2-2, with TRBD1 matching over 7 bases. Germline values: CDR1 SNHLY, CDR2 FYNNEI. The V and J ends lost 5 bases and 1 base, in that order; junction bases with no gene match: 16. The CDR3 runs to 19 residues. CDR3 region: CASSTNLKTGIRNTGELFF. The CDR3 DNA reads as TGTGCCAGCAGTACGAACCTTAAGACAGGGATCAGGAACACCGGGGAGCTGTTTTTT.

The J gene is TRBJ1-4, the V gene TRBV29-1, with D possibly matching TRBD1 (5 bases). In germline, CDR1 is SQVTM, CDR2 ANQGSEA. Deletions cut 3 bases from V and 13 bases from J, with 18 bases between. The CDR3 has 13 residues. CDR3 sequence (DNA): TGCAGCGTTGATTTGGGGGGGAGAAAAGGACTGTTTTTT. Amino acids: CSVDLGGRKGLFF.

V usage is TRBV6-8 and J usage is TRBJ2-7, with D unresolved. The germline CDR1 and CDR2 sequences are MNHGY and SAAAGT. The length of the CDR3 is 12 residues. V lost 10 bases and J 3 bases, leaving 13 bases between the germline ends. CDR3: CAKGSKDYEQYF. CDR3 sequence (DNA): TGTGCCAAGGGCTCGAAGGACTACGAGCAGTACTTC.

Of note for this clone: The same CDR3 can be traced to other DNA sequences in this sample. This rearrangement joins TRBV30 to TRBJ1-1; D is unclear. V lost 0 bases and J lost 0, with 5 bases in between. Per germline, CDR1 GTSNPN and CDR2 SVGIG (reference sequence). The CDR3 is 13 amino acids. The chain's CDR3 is CAWSVSMNTEAFF. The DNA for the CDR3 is TGTGCCTGGAGTGTATCAATGAACACTGAAGCTTTCTTT.

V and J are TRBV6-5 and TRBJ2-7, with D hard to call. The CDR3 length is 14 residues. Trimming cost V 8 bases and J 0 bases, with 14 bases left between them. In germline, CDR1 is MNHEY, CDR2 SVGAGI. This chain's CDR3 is CASGIQASSYEQYF. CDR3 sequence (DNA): TGTGCCAGCGGTATCCAGGCTAGCTCCTACGAGCAGTACTTC.

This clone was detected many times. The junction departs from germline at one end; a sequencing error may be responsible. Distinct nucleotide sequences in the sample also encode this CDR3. DNA of the CDR3: TGCGCCAGCAGCCAAGATAGTTCGGGAACGCAGTATTTT. It encodes CASSQDSSGTQYF. This chain connects TRBV7-2 to TRBJ2-3; a possible D gene is TRBD2 (5 bases). The V gene's germline CDR1 is SGHTA and CDR2 FQGNSA. The CDR3 has 13 residues. Based on the CDR3 plus reference TRBV7-2 and TRBJ2-3, the full variable domain is GAGVSQSPSNKVTEKGKDVELRCDPISGHTALYWYRQSLGQGLEFLIYFQGNSAPDKSGLPSDRFSAERTGGSVSTLTIQRTQQEDSAVYLCASSQDSSGTQYFGPGTRLTVL.

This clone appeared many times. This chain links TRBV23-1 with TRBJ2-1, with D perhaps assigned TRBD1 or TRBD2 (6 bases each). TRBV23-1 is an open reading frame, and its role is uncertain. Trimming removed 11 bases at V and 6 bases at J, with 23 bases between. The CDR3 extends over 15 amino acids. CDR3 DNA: TGCGCCCCCTTGGAGCCCAAGGGGGGTCGCAATGAGCAGTTCTTC. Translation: CAPLEPKGGRNEQFF.

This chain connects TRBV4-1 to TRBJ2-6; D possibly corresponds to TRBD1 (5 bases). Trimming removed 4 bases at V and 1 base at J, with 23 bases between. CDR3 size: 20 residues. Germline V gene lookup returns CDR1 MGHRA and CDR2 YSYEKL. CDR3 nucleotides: TGCGCCAGCAGCCTACTGCGGACCTGGGGCGCCAGTTCTGGGGCCAACGTCCTGACTTTC. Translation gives CASSLLRTWGASSGANVLTF.

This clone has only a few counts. CDR3 amino acids: CASSLRQGGDTEAFF. In DNA, the CDR3 is TGTGCCAGCAGCTTACGCCAGGGAGGGGACACTGAAGCTTTCTTT. This sequence joins TRBV7-9 and TRBJ1-1; D is perhaps TRBD1 (5 bases). The CDR3 is 15 residues long. CDR1 is SEHNR, CDR2 FQNEAQ, per germline (reference sequence). V was cut by 2 bases and J by 3 bases, with 13 bases left in between. Using reference TRBV7-9 and TRBJ1-1 for the parts outside the CDR3, the full variable domain is DTGVSQNPRHKITKRGQNVTFRCDPISEHNRLYWYRQTLGQGPEFLTYFQNEAQLEKSRLLSDRFSAERPKGSFSTLEIQRTEQGDSAMYLCASSLRQGGDTEAFFGQGTRLTVV.

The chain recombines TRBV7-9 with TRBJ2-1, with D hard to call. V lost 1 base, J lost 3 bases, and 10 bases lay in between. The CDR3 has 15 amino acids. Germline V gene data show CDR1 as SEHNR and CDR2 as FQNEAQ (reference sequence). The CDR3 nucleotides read TGTGCCAGCAGCTTAGGGCCCCCGGGCTACAATGAGCAGTTCTTC. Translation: CASSLGPPGYNEQFF.

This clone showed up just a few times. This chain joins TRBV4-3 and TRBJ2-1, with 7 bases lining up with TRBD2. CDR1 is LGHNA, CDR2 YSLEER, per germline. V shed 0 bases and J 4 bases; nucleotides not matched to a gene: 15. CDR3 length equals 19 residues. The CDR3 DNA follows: TGCGCCAGCAGCCAAGATCTCGATCAGTTAGCTAGCGGTTACAATGAGCAGTTCTTC. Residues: CASSQDLDQLASGYNEQFF.

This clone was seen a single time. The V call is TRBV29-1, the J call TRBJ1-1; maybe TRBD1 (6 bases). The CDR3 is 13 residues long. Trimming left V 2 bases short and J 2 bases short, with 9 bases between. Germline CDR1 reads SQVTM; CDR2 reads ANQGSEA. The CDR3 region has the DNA TGCAGCGTTGAACAGGGGTCCAACACTGAAGCTTTCTTT. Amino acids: CSVEQGSNTEAFF.

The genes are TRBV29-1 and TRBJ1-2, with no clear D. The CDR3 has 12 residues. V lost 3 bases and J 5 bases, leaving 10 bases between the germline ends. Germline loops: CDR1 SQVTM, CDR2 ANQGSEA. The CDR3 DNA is TGCAGCGTTGATCGGGGAGGATATGGCTACACCTTC. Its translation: CSVDRGGYGYTF.

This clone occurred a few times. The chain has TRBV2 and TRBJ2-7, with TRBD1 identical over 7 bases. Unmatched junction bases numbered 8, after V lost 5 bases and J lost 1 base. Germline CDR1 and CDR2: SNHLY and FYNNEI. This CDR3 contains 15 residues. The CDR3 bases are TGTGCCAGCAGTCGACAGGGTACCCCATCCTACGAGCAGTACTTC. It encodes CASSRQGTPSYEQYF.